This is a list of T cell receptor beta chains from one sample in a study of OX40 agonist ivuxolimab in advanced cancers. Sequencing used immunoSEQ multiplex PCR; TCRdb keeps in-frame clones, though not all of them. The sample lists some 110,000 clones; approximately 90% were seen once. The sequenced sample was CD4+ or CD8+ T cells sorted from blood, obtained in a trial of the OX40 agonist ivuxolimab. The source is an adult with an advanced solid tumor such as melanoma, head and neck, liver or kidney cancer. Each CDR3 is given with its conserved first and last residue. The order of the fields is V gene, clone size, J gene, D gene, CDR3 DNA, CDR3 protein. D genes are given only for firm matches. A clone size is listed for some rows: how often the clone was seen (once, few, many), or a class if it is expanded.

V: TRBV6-5; size: .; J: TRBJ2-3; D: .; DNA: TGTGCCAGCAGCCCTAGGGACGGACTAGATACGCAGTATTTT; CDR3: CASSPRDGLDTQYF
V: TRBV5-1; size: .; J: TRBJ1-5; D: TRBD1; DNA: TGCGCCAGCAGCCAAGGGGGCTCGGGCAATCAGCCCCAGCATTTT; CDR3: CASSQGGSGNQPQHF
V: TRBV11-2; size: .; J: TRBJ1-6; D: .; DNA: TGTGCCAGCCTGCCCAGGGCACAGGCCGATAATTCACCCCTCCACTTT; CDR3: CASLPRAQADNSPLHF
V: TRBV28; size: .; J: TRBJ1-2; D: .; DNA: TGTGCCAGCAGTCCGACAGAGCACTATGGCTACACCTTC; CDR3: CASSPTEHYGYTF
V: TRBV4-1; size: .; J: TRBJ2-1; D: TRBD2; DNA: TGCGCCAGCAGCCAAGCCTCTAGCGGGGTTTACAATGAGCAGTTCTTC; CDR3: CASSQASSGVYNEQFF
V: TRBV28; size: .; J: TRBJ2-5; D: TRBD1; DNA: TGTGCCAGCAGTTTAGCTGGGACAGGACTACAAGAGACCCAGTACTTC; CDR3: CASSLAGTGLQETQYF
V: TRBV11-2; size: .; J: TRBJ2-2; D: .; DNA: TGTGCCAGCAGCCGAACCTTTGGAGGGGAGCTGTTTTTT; CDR3: CASSRTFGGELFF
V: TRBV5-1; size: .; J: TRBJ2-5; D: TRBD1; DNA: TGCGCCAGCCAGGCGACAGGGGGGCAACAAGAGACCCAGTACTTC; CDR3: CASQATGGQQETQYF
V: TRBV4-3; size: .; J: TRBJ2-3; D: TRBD2; DNA: TGCGCCAGCAGCCAAGATGGCCTAGCGGGGGTTCCAGATACGCAGTATTTT; CDR3: CASSQDGLAGVPDTQYF
V: TRBV10-3; size: once; J: TRBJ2-1; D: TRBD1; DNA: TGTGCCATTCGGGACAGGGTCAATGAGCAGTTCTTC; CDR3: CAIRDRVNEQFF
V: TRBV6-9; size: .; J: TRBJ1-2; D: TRBD1; DNA: TGTGCCAGCAGTTACCGGGACAGGGATGGCTACACCTTC; CDR3: CASSYRDRDGYTF
V: TRBV6-5; size: .; J: TRBJ1-2; D: TRBD1; DNA: TGTGCCAGCAGTTACGGTAAACAGGGGGCATGGGGCTACACCTTC; CDR3: CASSYGKQGAWGYTF
V: TRBV7-9; size: .; J: TRBJ2-4; D: TRBD1; DNA: TGTGCCAGCAGCTCATCGGACAGGGAAAACATTCAGTACTTC; CDR3: CASSSSDRENIQYF
V: TRBV11-3; size: .; J: TRBJ2-3; D: .; DNA: TGTGCCAGCAGCTTAGGTGGGGCCACAGATACGCAGTATTTT; CDR3: CASSLGGATDTQYF
V: TRBV19; size: .; J: TRBJ1-6; D: TRBD1; DNA: TGTGCCAGTAGCGCCACAGGGGGCAGTTCACCCCTCCACTTT; CDR3: CASSATGGSSPLHF
V: TRBV11-1; size: .; J: TRBJ1-2; D: .; DNA: TGTGCCAGCAGCCCGGGGGGTAACTACTATGGCTACACCTTC; CDR3: CASSPGGNYYGYTF
V: TRBV11-3; size: .; J: TRBJ2-7; D: .; DNA: TGTGCCAGCAGCTTTGGTGGGTTCGAGCAGTACTTC; CDR3: CASSFGGFEQYF
V: TRBV30; size: .; J: TRBJ1-2; D: .; DNA: TGTGCCTGGAGCCAGGGGAGGTATGAGGGCTACACCTTC; CDR3: CAWSQGRYEGYTF
V: TRBV5-4; size: .; J: TRBJ2-2; D: TRBD1; DNA: TGTGCCAGCAGCAAGGACAGGGGGCCCGGGGAGCTGTTTTTT; CDR3: CASSKDRGPGELFF
V: TRBV19; size: .; J: TRBJ2-7; D: TRBD1; DNA: TGTGCCATAGCGGACAGGGGGGGAGACGAGCAGTACTTC; CDR3: CAIADRGGDEQYF
V: TRBV6-6; size: .; J: TRBJ1-5; D: .; DNA: TGTGCCAGCAGTTTACCGGTTCAACGGGGTCAGCCCCAGCATTTT; CDR3: CASSLPVQRGQPQHF
V: TRBV27; size: .; J: TRBJ1-5; D: .; DNA: TGTGCCAGCAGTTTTCAGGGAGGCAATCAGCCCCAGCATTTT; CDR3: CASSFQGGNQPQHF
V: TRBV10-3; size: .; J: TRBJ2-7; D: .; DNA: TGTGCCATCATCGCCACTTGGGGGAACGAGCAGTACTTC; CDR3: CAIIATWGNEQYF
V: TRBV7-2; size: .; J: TRBJ1-5; D: .; DNA: TGTGCCAGCACCCTGCGGATCGATCAGCCCCAGCATTTT; CDR3: CASTLRIDQPQHF
V: TRBV7-2; size: .; J: TRBJ2-4; D: TRBD2; DNA: TGTGCCAGCAGCTTAGCAATAATAGCGGGGAACATTCAGTACTTC; CDR3: CASSLAIIAGNIQYF
V: TRBV10-3; size: .; J: TRBJ2-7; D: .; DNA: TGTGCCATCAGTGAGTCGATGTCCGGACCCCTGTACGAGCAGTACTTC; CDR3: CAISESMSGPLYEQYF
V: TRBV5-1; size: .; J: TRBJ2-5; D: .; DNA: TGCGCCAGCAGCCAAGCGACCCGACGTGCCCAAGAGACCCAGTACTTC; CDR3: CASSQATRRAQETQYF
V: TRBV7-6; size: .; J: TRBJ2-5; D: .; DNA: TGTGCCAGCAGCCCTCAACGGGGGATGGAGACCCAGTACTTC; CDR3: CASSPQRGMETQYF
V: TRBV11-2; size: .; J: TRBJ1-5; D: .; DNA: TGTGCCAGCGCGGACTCAATCACAGGTAATCAGCCCCAGCATTTT; CDR3: CASADSITGNQPQHF
V: TRBV19; size: .; J: TRBJ2-5; D: TRBD1; DNA: TGTGCCAGCCGAGACAGGGGGCGGGAGACCCAGTACTTC; CDR3: CASRDRGRETQYF
V: TRBV19; size: .; J: TRBJ1-5; D: .; DNA: TGTGCCAGTAGTTTTCGACAGATTTATAGCAATCAGCCCCAGCATTTT; CDR3: CASSFRQIYSNQPQHF
V: TRBV5-6; size: .; J: TRBJ2-5; D: TRBD2; DNA: TGTGCCAGCAGCCTCTGGGCGGGGGGGAAGGAGACCCAGTACTTC; CDR3: CASSLWAGGKETQYF
V: TRBV7-2; size: .; J: TRBJ1-6; D: .; DNA: TGTGCCAGCAGCTTACAGGGAAGAGTACCCCTCCACTTT; CDR3: CASSLQGRVPLHF
V: TRBV28; size: .; J: TRBJ1-1; D: TRBD1; DNA: TGTGCCACCGGACAGGGGGGCACTGAAGCTTTCTTT; CDR3: CATGQGGTEAFF
V: TRBV2; size: .; J: TRBJ2-5; D: .; DNA: TGTGCCAGCAAAACCGGGCCCCAAGAGACCCAGTACTTC; CDR3: CASKTGPQETQYF
V: TRBV28; size: .; J: TRBJ2-3; D: TRBD1; DNA: TGTGCCAGCAGTTTATTCGGAGCCGGACAGGGATCTAGCACAGATACGCAGTATTTT; CDR3: CASSLFGAGQGSSTDTQYF
V: TRBV7-3; size: .; J: TRBJ2-7; D: TRBD1; DNA: TGTGCCAGCAGCCCCGGACAGGGTCCCTACGAGCAGTACTTC; CDR3: CASSPGQGPYEQYF
V: TRBV15; size: few; J: TRBJ1-2; D: .; DNA: TGTGCCACCAGCAGGGACCCCGGGGGCCTCCGTCGCTACACCTTC; CDR3: CATSRDPGGLRRYTF
V: TRBV6-1; size: .; J: TRBJ2-7; D: TRBD2; DNA: TGTGCCAGCAGTGAACCGGCGGGGGGGCAAGCGGGGTCCTACGAGCAGTACTTC; CDR3: CASSEPAGGQAGSYEQYF
V: TRBV7-2; size: .; J: TRBJ1-1; D: TRBD1; DNA: TGTGCCAGCAGCTTTCCCCAGGGGGACACTGAAGCTTTCTTT; CDR3: CASSFPQGDTEAFF